The 17 T cell receptor beta chains listed next were all sequenced from one sample in a study of blood T cell repertoires in COVID-19. This table comes from immunoSEQ multiplex PCR, and its TCRdb copy is limited to in-frame clones, with some not included. The profile shows about 35,000 clones, approximately 87% of them singletons. The sequencing sample was made of peripheral blood. The receptors come from a human donor in a cohort sampled during active COVID-19.

The V call is TRBV28, the J call TRBJ1-6; 8 bases fit TRBD1. From germline, CDR1 is MDHEN and CDR2 SYDVKM. The CDR3 totals 18 residues. J was trimmed by 7 bases and V by 4 bases; bases with no gene match: 15. The CDR3 here is CASSSDLSTGVLNSPLHF. The CDR3 coding sequence is TGTGCCAGCAGTTCCGACCTCTCGACAGGGGTCCTGAATTCACCCCTCCACTTT.

The V gene is TRBV7-2, the J gene TRBJ1-3; D is uncertain. CDR1 and CDR2 (germline): SGHTA, FQGNSA. This CDR3 comprises 14 residues. Trimming removed 8 bases from V and 0 bases from J, with 11 bases in between. The DNA of the CDR3 is TGTGCCAGCCAACAAGATTACTCTGGAAACACCATATATTTT. As protein: CASQQDYSGNTIYF. Full variable domain (rest looked up from reference TRBV7-2 and TRBJ1-3): GAGVSQSPSNKVTEKGKDVELRCDPISGHTALYWYRQSLGQGLEFLIYFQGNSAPDKSGLPSDRFSAERTGGSVSTLTIQRTQQEDSAVYLCASQQDYSGNTIYFGEGSWLTVV.

This clone was recorded only once. This chain links TRBV4-1 with TRBJ1-3; 10 bases are a match to TRBD1. Germline V gene sequence: CDR1 MGHRA, CDR2 YSYEKL. The CDR3 contains 17 residues. Unmatched junction bases numbered 7, after V lost 0 bases and J lost 5 bases. CDR3 loop: CASSQDPQGQGRNTIYF. The DNA of the CDR3 is TGCGCCAGCAGCCAAGATCCTCAGGGACAGGGGAGAAACACCATATATTTT.

The chain employs TRBV7-6 and TRBJ2-3; 8 bases map to TRBD2. The CDR3 spans 16 residues. The germline V gene encodes CDR1 SGHVS and CDR2 FNYEAQ. The V segment lost 2 bases and the J segment 8 bases; nucleotides outside the gene matches: 12. In DNA, the CDR3 is TGTGCCAGCAGCTTACGGGGCGGGGGGCCTTCTGGTACGCAGTATTTT. Residues: CASSLRGGGPSGTQYF.

The chain carries TRBV11-2 and TRBJ2-5, with D unclear. Germline V gene data show CDR1 as SGHAT and CDR2 as FQNNGV. V lost 5 bases and J lost 2, with 9 bases in between. The CDR3 length is 13 residues. CDR3 in DNA: TGTGCCAGCAGCCCCCGGAGTCAAGAGACCCAGTACTTC. Its protein is CASSPRSQETQYF.

This clone has a single count. The gene calls are TRBV11-2 and TRBJ2-3; 11 nucleotides agree with TRBD2. The CDR3 spans 18 residues. V lost 3 bases and J lost 6; bases outside the gene matches: 14. The germline V gene has CDR1 SGHAT and CDR2 FQNNGV. The CDR3 DNA is TGTGCCAGCAGCTTTCACCTCTTGGCTAGCGGGGGGTCGGATACGCAGTATTTT. This encodes CASSFHLLASGGSDTQYF. Drawing the rest from reference TRBV11-2 and TRBJ2-3, the complete variable domain is EAGVAQSPRYKIIEKRQSVAFWCNPISGHATLYWYQQILGQGPKLLIQFQNNGVVDDSQLPKDRFSAERLKGVDSTLKIQPAKLEDSAVYLCASSFHLLASGGSDTQYFGPGTRLTVL.

This clone was recorded only once. This chain joins TRBV9 and TRBJ2-7; TRBD1 agrees at 8 bases. Trimming at V came to 4 bases and at J to 9 bases, leaving 12 bases not matched to a gene. Germline CDR1 is SGDLS and CDR2 is YYNGEE. This CDR3 spans 14 amino acids. CDR3 DNA: TGTGCCAGCAGCCCCGGGGACAGGTGGTTTGGGCAGTACTTC. It codes for CASSPGDRWFGQYF.

CDR3 sequence (DNA): TGTGCCAGCAGCTTAGCGCGGGAGGATACGCAGTATTTT. The encoded protein is CASSLAREDTQYF. The V and J genes are TRBV7-2 and TRBJ2-3, with 7 bases that match TRBD2. From germline, CDR1 is SGHTA and CDR2 FQGNSA. The CDR3 length is 13 residues. The ends lost 0 bases at V and 6 bases at J; junction bases unmatched: 0.

V gene TRBV19 combines with J gene TRBJ1-3, with a tentative D call TRBD1 (6 bases). Trimming left V 11 bases short and J 0 bases short, with 14 bases between. The CDR3 length is 14 residues. The germline CDR1 and CDR2 sequences are LNHDA and SQIVND (reference sequence). CDR3 sequence reads: CALRGGLSGNTIYF. CDR3 DNA: TGTGCCCTGAGGGGGGGCCTCTCTGGAAACACCATATATTTT.

The J gene is TRBJ2-5, the V gene TRBV16; 7 nucleotides match TRBD2. The germline gives CDR1 KGHSY, CDR2 FQNENV. The CDR3 runs 14 residues. The V gene end was trimmed by 0 bases and the J gene end by 5 bases; junction bases not matched to a gene: 3. In DNA form, the CDR3 reads TGTGCCAGCAGCCAATCAGCGGGAAGGGAGACCCAGTACTTC. This encodes CASSQSAGRETQYF.

CDR3 DNA: TGTGCCAGCAGTTTGGGGGTAGCGGCCCTCCACTTT. It yields the protein CASSLGVAALHF. J is TRBJ1-6 and V is TRBV12-3 or TRBV12-4; D perhaps matches TRBD1 (5 bases). V gave up 3 bases and J gave up 14 bases, with 11 bases separating them. There are 12 residues in the CDR3.

This chain connects TRBV5-1 to TRBJ2-3, with D maybe TRBD1 (5 bases). The CDR3 is made up of 14 amino acids. Trimming removed 4 bases at V and 3 bases at J, with 12 bases between. Germline V gives CDR1 SGHRS, CDR2 YFSETQ. The CDR3 region has the DNA TGCGCCAGCAGCCCCGCCAGGGAAACAGATACGCAGTATTTT. Translating it yields CASSPARETDTQYF.

The sample holds a few counts of this clone. The CDR3 nucleotides read TGTGCCAGCAGCCAAGAGGGGACAGGGAGTGGCTACACCTTC. The encoded protein is CASSQEGTGSGYTF. This rearrangement joins TRBV3-1 (or the pseudogene TRBV3-2) to TRBJ1-2; 9 bases map to TRBD1. The CDR3 is 14 amino acids. The V gene's germline CDR1 is LGHDT and CDR2 YNNKEL (reference sequence). The V segment lost 0 bases and the J segment 7 bases; nucleotides outside the gene matches: 3.

This clone was found a few times. The chain recombines TRBV5-1 with TRBJ1-2; D gene uncertain. CDR1 is SGHRS, CDR2 YFSETQ, per germline. This CDR3 has 16 residues. Between the trimmed V and J ends, which lost 0 bases and 4 bases, there was a span of 16 bases. CDR3 sequence: CASSLVEGMGSYGYTF. The DNA of the CDR3 is TGCGCCAGCAGCTTGGTGGAGGGAATGGGAAGCTATGGCTACACCTTC.

The gene calls are TRBV5-4 and TRBJ2-7; 10 bases are a match to TRBD1. The CDR3 is made up of 16 amino acids. Germline CDR1 reads SGHNT; CDR2 reads YYREEE (reference sequence). V lost 0 bases and J lost 4; bases outside the gene matches: 7. CDR3 DNA sequence: TGTGCCAGCAGCTTGGCGAGACAGGGGGCAGGGTACGAGCAGTACTTC. Translation gives CASSLARQGAGYEQYF.

The chain carries TRBV6-6 and TRBJ1-5; 7 nucleotides line up with TRBD1. V lost 6 bases and J lost 7; bases outside the gene matches: 6. The germline CDR1 and CDR2 sequences are MNHNY and SVGAGI (reference sequence). The CDR3 is made up of 13 amino acids. CDR3 in DNA: TGTGCCAGCAGAGGGGACAGTCAACAGCCCCAGCATTTT. Translation gives CASRGDSQQPQHF.

The chain recombines TRBV6-5 with TRBJ1-1; 7 positions agree with TRBD1. The germline CDR1 and CDR2 sequences are MNHEY and SVGAGI. The CDR3 sequence is 16 residues long. After removal of 0 bases from V and 8 bases from J, the junction contained 12 bases not matched to a gene. The CDR3: CASSYSNRGQRAEAFF. The CDR3 DNA reads as TGTGCCAGCAGTTACTCGAACCGGGGACAGCGGGCCGAAGCTTTCTTT.